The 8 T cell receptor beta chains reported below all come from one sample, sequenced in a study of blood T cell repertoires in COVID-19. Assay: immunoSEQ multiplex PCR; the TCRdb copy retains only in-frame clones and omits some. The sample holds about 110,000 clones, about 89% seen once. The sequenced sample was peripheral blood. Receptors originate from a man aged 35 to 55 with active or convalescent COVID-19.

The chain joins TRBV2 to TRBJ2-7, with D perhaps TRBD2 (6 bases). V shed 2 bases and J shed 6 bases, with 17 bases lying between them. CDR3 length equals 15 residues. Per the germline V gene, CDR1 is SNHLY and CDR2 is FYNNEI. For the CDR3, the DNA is TGTGCCAGCAGTGAATCCTACGGGGAGGCAGGCGAGCAGTACTTC. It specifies CASSESYGEAGEQYF.

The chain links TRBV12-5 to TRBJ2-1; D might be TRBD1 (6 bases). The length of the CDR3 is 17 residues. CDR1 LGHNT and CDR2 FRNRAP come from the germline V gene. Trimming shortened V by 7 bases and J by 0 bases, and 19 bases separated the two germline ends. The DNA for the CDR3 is TGTGCTAGTGCTACAAGCTTAGGCAGGGGCTCCTACAATGAGCAGTTCTTC. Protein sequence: CASATSLGRGSYNEQFF. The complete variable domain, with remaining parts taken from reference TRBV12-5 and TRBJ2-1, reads DARVTQTPRHKVTEMGQEVTMRCQPILGHNTVFWYRQTMMQGLELLAYFRNRAPLDDSGMPKDRFSAEMPDATLATLKIQPSEPRDSAVYFCASATSLGRGSYNEQFFGPGTRLTVL.

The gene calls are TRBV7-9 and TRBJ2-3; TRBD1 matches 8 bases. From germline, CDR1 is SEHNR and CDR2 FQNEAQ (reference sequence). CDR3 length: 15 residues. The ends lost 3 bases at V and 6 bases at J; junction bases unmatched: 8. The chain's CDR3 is CASSLTLTGADTQYF. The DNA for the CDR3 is TGTGCCAGCAGCTTGACGCTGACAGGGGCCGATACGCAGTATTTT.

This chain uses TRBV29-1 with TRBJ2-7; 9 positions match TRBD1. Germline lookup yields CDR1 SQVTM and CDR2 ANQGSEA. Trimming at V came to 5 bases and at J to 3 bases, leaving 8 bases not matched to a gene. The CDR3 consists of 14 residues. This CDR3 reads CSVLDRGRNYEQYF. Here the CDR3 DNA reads TGCAGCGTTTTGGACAGGGGAAGGAACTACGAGCAGTACTTC.

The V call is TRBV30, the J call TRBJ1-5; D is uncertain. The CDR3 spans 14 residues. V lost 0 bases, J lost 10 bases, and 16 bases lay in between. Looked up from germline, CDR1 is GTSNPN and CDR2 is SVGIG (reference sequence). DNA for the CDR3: TGTGCCTGGAGTGTACTGGGCATCCGGGAACCCCAGCATTTT. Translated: CAWSVLGIREPQHF.

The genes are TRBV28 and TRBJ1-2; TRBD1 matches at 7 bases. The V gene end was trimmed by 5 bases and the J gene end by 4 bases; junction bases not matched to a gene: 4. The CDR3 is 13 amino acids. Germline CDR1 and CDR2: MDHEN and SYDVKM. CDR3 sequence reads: CASSTGQLYGYTF. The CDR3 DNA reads TGTGCCAGCAGTACGGGACAGCTCTATGGCTACACCTTC.

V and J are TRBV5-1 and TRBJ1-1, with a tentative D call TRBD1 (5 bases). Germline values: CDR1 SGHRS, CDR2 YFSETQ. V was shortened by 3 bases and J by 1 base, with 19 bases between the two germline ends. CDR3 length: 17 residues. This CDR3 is CASSSTLDTGRNTEAFF. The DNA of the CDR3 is TGCGCCAGCAGCTCAACTTTGGACACGGGTCGGAACACTGAAGCTTTCTTT.

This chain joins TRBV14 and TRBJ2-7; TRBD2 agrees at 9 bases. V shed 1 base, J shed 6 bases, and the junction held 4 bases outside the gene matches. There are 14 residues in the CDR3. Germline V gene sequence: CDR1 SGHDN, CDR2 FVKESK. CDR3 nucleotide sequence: TGTGCCAGCAGCCAAGTTAGCGGGAGAAGCGAGCAGTACTTC. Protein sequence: CASSQVSGRSEQYF.